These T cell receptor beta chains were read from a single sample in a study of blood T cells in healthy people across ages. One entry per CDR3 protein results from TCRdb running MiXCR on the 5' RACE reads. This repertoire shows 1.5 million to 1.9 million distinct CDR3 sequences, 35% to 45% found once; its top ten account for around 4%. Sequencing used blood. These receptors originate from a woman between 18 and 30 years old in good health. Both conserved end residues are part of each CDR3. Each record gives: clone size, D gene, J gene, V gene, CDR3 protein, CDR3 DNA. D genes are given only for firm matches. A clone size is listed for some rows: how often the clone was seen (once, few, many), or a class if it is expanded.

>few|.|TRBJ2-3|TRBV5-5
CASSFKVGTDTQYF
TGTGCCAGCAGCTTTAAGGTTGGGACAGATACGCAGTATTTT
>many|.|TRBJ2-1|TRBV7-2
CASSLYSSYNEQFF
TGTGCCAGCAGCTTATACAGCTCCTACAATGAGCAGTTCTTC
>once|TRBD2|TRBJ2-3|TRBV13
CASKLGLVLHTQYF
TGTGCCTCAAAGCTAGGACTAGTTTTACATACGCAGTATTTT
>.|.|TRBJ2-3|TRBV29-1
CSVLDSTDTQYF
TGCAGCGTTCTCGATAGCACAGATACGCAGTATTTT
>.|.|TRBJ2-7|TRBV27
CASSLSTGPHYEQYF
TGTGCCAGCAGTTTATCAACGGGTCCGCACTACGAGCAGTACTTC
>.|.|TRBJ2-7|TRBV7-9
CASSLEAYSYEQYF
TGTGCCAGCAGCTTAGAAGCGTACTCCTACGAGCAGTACTTC
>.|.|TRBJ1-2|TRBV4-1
CASSQEWIRNGHTF
TGCGCCAGCAGCCAAGAATGGATTAGAAATGGCCACACCTTC
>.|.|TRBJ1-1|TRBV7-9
CASSPRGRGGAFF
TGTGCCAGCAGCCCAAGAGGTCGGGGGGGTGCTTTCTTT
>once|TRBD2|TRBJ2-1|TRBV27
CASSLRGGAFSYNEQFF
TGTGCCAGCAGTTTACGCGGGGGGGCCTTCTCCTACAATGAGCAGTTCTTC
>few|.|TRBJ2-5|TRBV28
CASKDAAKETQYF
TGTGCCAGCAAGGATGCGGCAAAAGAGACCCAGTACTTC
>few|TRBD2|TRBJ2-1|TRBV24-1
CATRAGGGNEQFF
TGTGCCACCCGAGCGGGGGGCGGAAATGAGCAGTTCTTC
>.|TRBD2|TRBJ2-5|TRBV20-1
CSAGLAGIQETQYF
TGCAGTGCGGGACTAGCGGGAATTCAAGAGACCCAGTACTTC
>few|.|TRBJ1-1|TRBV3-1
CASGDLNTEAFF
TGTGCCAGCGGGGACCTGAACACTGAAGCTTTCTTT
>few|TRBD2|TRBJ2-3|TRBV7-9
CASSTTTSLGGGLYTQYF
TGTGCCAGCAGCACCACCACGTCGCTCGGGGGAGGGCTCTATACGCAGTATTTT
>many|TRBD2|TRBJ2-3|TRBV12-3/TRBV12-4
CASSLVAGSYTDTQYF
TGTGCCAGCAGTTTAGTAGCGGGAAGCTACACAGATACGCAGTATTTT
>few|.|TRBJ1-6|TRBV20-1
CSARTGNSPLHF
TGCAGTGCTAGAACGGGCAATTCACCCCTCCACTTT
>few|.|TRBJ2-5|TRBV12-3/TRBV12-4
CASSFGGGGTETQYF
TGTGCCAGCAGTTTTGGCGGAGGGGGGACGGAGACCCAGTACTTC
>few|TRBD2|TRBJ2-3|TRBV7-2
CASSSSGAADTQYF
TGTGCCAGCAGCTCTAGCGGGGCGGCAGATACGCAGTATTTT
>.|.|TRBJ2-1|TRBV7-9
CASSPRTAEPKEQFF
TGTGCCAGCAGCCCAAGGACAGCAGAACCCAAGGAGCAGTTCTTC
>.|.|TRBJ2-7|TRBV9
CASSGGFDEQYF
TGTGCCAGCAGCGGAGGGTTCGATGAGCAGTACTTC
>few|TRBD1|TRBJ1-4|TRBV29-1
CSVGQGANEKLFF
TGCAGCGTTGGACAGGGGGCAAACGAAAAACTGTTTTTT
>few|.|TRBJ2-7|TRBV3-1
CASSHYQVSYEQYF
TGTGCCAGCAGCCACTACCAGGTTTCCTACGAGCAGTACTTC
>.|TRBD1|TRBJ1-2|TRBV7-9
CASSSYPDRANYGYTF
TGTGCCAGCAGCTCATACCCAGACAGGGCCAACTATGGCTACACCTTC
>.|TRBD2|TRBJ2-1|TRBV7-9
CASSSRLAGVYNEQFF
TGTGCCAGCAGCTCCCGGCTAGCGGGGGTTTACAATGAGCAGTTCTTC
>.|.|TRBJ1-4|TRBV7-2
CASSVQESSNEKLFF
TGTGCCAGCAGCGTACAGGAGTCTTCTAATGAAAAACTGTTTTTT
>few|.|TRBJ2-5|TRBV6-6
CASTRGGVGEETQYF
TGTGCCAGCACCAGGGGCGGGGTTGGTGAAGAGACCCAGTACTTC
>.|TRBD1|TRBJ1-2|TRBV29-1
CSAGTAFSRYGYTF
TGCAGCGCCGGGACAGCGTTTTCCAGATATGGCTACACCTTC
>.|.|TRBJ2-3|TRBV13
CASSLAVNLGTDTLYF
TGTGCCAGCAGCTTAGCGGTCAATTTGGGCACAGATACGCTGTATTTT